The 32 T cell receptor beta chains reported below all come from one sample, sequenced in a study of control samples from healthy donors and cancer patients. Only in-frame clones appear in the TCRdb table, and some are missing; sequencing was by immunoSEQ multiplex PCR. The repertoire has 150,000 to 180,000 clones, about 94% of them found once; the top ten carry approximately 2.5%. What was sequenced was blood. These receptors were obtained from a man aged 50 to 59 in good health.

The CDR3 DNA reads as TGTGCCTGGAATGGGGGTCGGGGTAACTATGGCTACACCTTC. It is translated as CAWNGGRGNYGYTF. V usage is TRBV30 and J usage is TRBJ1-2, with D perhaps TRBD1 (5 bases). The CDR3 has 14 residues. Germline loops: CDR1 GTSNPN, CDR2 SVGIG (reference sequence). With 4 bases removed from V and 1 base from J, the gap between germline ends came to 13 bases. Based on the CDR3 plus reference TRBV30 and TRBJ1-2, the full variable domain is SQTIHQWPATLVQPVGSPLSLECTVEGTSNPNLYWYRQAAGRGLQLLFYSVGIGQISSEVPQNLSASRPQDRQFILSSKKLLLSDSGFYLCAWNGGRGNYGYTFGSGTRLTVV.

The chain joins TRBV18 to TRBJ1-6; perhaps TRBD1 as D (6 bases). Germline loops: CDR1 KGHSH, CDR2 LQKENI. This CDR3 is 13 amino acids long. V lost 3 bases to trimming and J lost 8 bases, with 8 bases between them. In DNA, the CDR3 is TGTGCCAGCTCACCGTCAGGGGATTCACCCCTCCACTTT. It translates to CASSPSGDSPLHF.

This sequence joins TRBV19 and TRBJ1-3; 12 nucleotides match TRBD1. The CDR3 sequence is 15 residues long. Germline V lookup: CDR1 LNHDA, CDR2 SQIVND (reference sequence). Unmatched junction bases numbered 3, after V lost 5 bases and J lost 4 bases. The CDR3 coding sequence is TGTGCCAGTAGTCCCGGGACAGGGGGCGGAAACACCATATATTTT. Translating gives CASSPGTGGGNTIYF.

The chain combines TRBV18 with TRBJ1-2, with 8 bases lining up with TRBD1. Looked up from germline, CDR1 is KGHSH and CDR2 is LQKENI. V lost 2 bases to trimming and J lost 1 base; unmatched junction nucleotides: 0. The CDR3 is made up of 14 amino acids. The CDR3, as DNA: TGTGCCAGCTCACCAGACAGGGGTAACTATGGCTACACCTTC. Translated: CASSPDRGNYGYTF.

The V gene is TRBV5-1, the J gene TRBJ2-1; D remains ambiguous. V dropped 1 base and J dropped 7 bases, with 9 bases sitting between them. The CDR3 runs 13 residues. CDR1 SGHRS and CDR2 YFSETQ come from the germline V gene. The CDR3 DNA follows: TGCGCCAGCAGCTTGTACCCCGGGAATGAGCAGTTCTTC. This encodes CASSLYPGNEQFF.

In its sample, this clone was seen a few times. The V call is TRBV3-1 (or the pseudogene TRBV3-2), the J call TRBJ1-3, with 10 nucleotides matching TRBD1. The germline CDR1 and CDR2 sequences are LGHDT and YNNKEL (reference sequence). V trimming: 0 bases; J trimming: 4 bases; junction bases outside the gene matches: 6. The CDR3 spans 17 residues. CDR3 in DNA: TGTGCCAGCAGCCAAGAAGTAAGGACAGGGGGAGGAAACACCATATATTTT. It yields the protein CASSQEVRTGGGNTIYF.

The chain recombines TRBV2 with TRBJ2-3; 9 nucleotides align to TRBD2. Germline CDR1 SNHLY, CDR2 FYNNEI. The J segment lost 6 bases and the V segment lost 4 bases, leaving 5 bases of the junction unmatched. The CDR3 totals 14 residues. CDR3 loop: CASSASGIGDTQYF. CDR3 coding DNA: TGTGCCAGCAGTGCTAGCGGGATTGGCGATACGCAGTATTTT. The full variable domain, its missing parts supplied by reference TRBV2 and TRBJ2-3, is EPEVTQTPSHQVTQMGQEVILRCVPISNHLYFYWYRQILGQKVEFLVSFYNNEISEKSEIFDDQFSVERPDGSNFTLKIRSTKLEDSAMYFCASSASGIGDTQYFGPGTRLTVL.

The gene calls are TRBV11-2 and TRBJ2-3; D is uncertain. V lost 5 bases and J 2 bases, leaving 11 bases between the germline ends. Germline V gives CDR1 SGHAT, CDR2 FQNNGV. The CDR3 is 14 residues long. CDR3 nucleotide sequence: TGTGCCAGCAGCCTCCACCTACACACAGATACGCAGTATTTT. It codes for CASSLHLHTDTQYF.

The chain employs TRBV5-1 and TRBJ2-2; 7 bases agree with TRBD1. Losses at the gene ends were 3 bases for V and 5 bases for J; bases not matched to a gene: 7. Germline V CDR1 and CDR2: SGHRS, YFSETQ. The CDR3 runs 15 residues. CDR3 sequence: CASSSGTESTGELFF. The CDR3 DNA sequence: TGCGCCAGCAGCTCTGGGACAGAGTCGACCGGGGAGCTGTTTTTT.

The chain is built from TRBV27 and TRBJ2-4; 9 bases are shared with TRBD1. Per germline, CDR1 MNHEY and CDR2 SMNVEV (reference sequence). The CDR3 sequence is 15 residues long. V shed 1 base, J shed 6 bases, and the junction held 4 bases outside the gene matches. The CDR3 nucleotides are TGTGCCAGCAGTTTATTTCAGGACAGGGGAAACATTCAGTACTTC. This translates into CASSLFQDRGNIQYF.

The chain couples TRBV5-1 to TRBJ2-3; 10 bases map to TRBD2. Losses at the gene ends were 4 bases for V and 5 bases for J; bases not matched to a gene: 7. Germline loops: CDR1 SGHRS, CDR2 YFSETQ. The CDR3 has 15 residues. CDR3 DNA: TGCGCCAGCAGCAGATCTAGCGGGAGTGAAGATACGCAGTATTTT. Its translation is CASSRSSGSEDTQYF.

The chain carries TRBV5-1 and TRBJ2-3; 9 nucleotides match TRBD2. The junction had 6 bases not matched to a gene; V was cut back by 4 bases and J by 0 bases. Looked up from germline, CDR1 is SGHRS and CDR2 is YFSETQ. The CDR3 spans 16 residues. DNA for the CDR3: TGCGCCAGCAGCCTTCAAGCGGGAGGCAGCACAGATACGCAGTATTTT. As protein: CASSLQAGGSTDTQYF.

This sequence joins TRBV5-4 and TRBJ1-3; D is unclear. Germline CDR1 SGHNT, CDR2 YYREEE (reference sequence). V was shortened by 0 bases and J by 5 bases, with 18 bases between the two germline ends. The CDR3 is 17 amino acids. This CDR3 reads CASSLGRSQRGRNTIYF. CDR3 nucleotide sequence: TGTGCCAGCAGCTTGGGGAGGTCCCAACGAGGTAGAAACACCATATATTTT.

V is TRBV5-1 and J is TRBJ2-1, with a tentative D call TRBD1 (7 bases). The V gene's germline CDR1 is SGHRS and CDR2 YFSETQ. V gave up 4 bases and J gave up 8 bases, with 19 bases separating them. This CDR3 spans 15 amino acids. The CDR3: CASSPTGRILDEQFF. In DNA, the CDR3 is TGCGCCAGCAGCCCGACAGGGAGGATTTTAGATGAGCAGTTCTTC.

The V gene is TRBV15, the J gene TRBJ2-4; a possible D gene is TRBD1 (5 bases). The CDR3 loop spans 13 amino acids. The V and J ends lost 8 bases and 3 bases respectively, with 11 bases between them. Germline CDR1 reads LNHNV; CDR2 reads YYDKDF (reference sequence). In nucleotides, the CDR3 is TGTGCCACCGCCCAGGGCTACAAAAACATTCAGTACTTC. This gives the protein CATAQGYKNIQYF.

This chain joins TRBV12-3 or TRBV12-4 and TRBJ1-3; D ambiguous. The CDR3 contains 12 residues. V shed 9 bases and J shed 5 bases, with 11 bases lying between them. CDR3 nucleotides: TGTGCCAGTCACGGGATTCGAAACACCATATATTTT. Encoded protein: CASHGIRNTIYF.

V is TRBV30 and J is TRBJ1-6; possible D gene TRBD1, 6 bases. V was shortened by 4 bases and J by 5 bases, with 15 bases between the two germline ends. This CDR3 has 15 residues. Germline values: CDR1 GTSNPN, CDR2 SVGIG (reference sequence). CDR3 nucleotide sequence: TGTGCCTGGATCGTGGGGGGGGCCGATAATTCACCCCTCCACTTT. As protein: CAWIVGGADNSPLHF.

V usage is TRBV19 and J usage is TRBJ1-2; no clear D. V shed 2 bases and J shed 4 bases, with 8 bases lying between them. The CDR3 has 13 amino acids. Germline loops: CDR1 LNHDA, CDR2 SQIVND (reference sequence). CDR3 protein: CASSIRRLYGYTF. CDR3 coding DNA: TGTGCCAGTAGTATACGACGGCTCTATGGCTACACCTTC.

This chain connects TRBV12-3 or TRBV12-4 to TRBJ1-2; D uncertain. Trimming cost V 3 bases and J 7 bases, with 9 bases left between them. This CDR3 has 12 amino acids. CDR3 in DNA: TGTGCCAGCAGTTTTCGGACCGCTGGCTACACCTTC. Encoded protein: CASSFRTAGYTF.

The chain is built from TRBV4-1 and TRBJ1-1; no clear D gene. This CDR3 contains 13 residues. V was clipped by 4 bases and J by 4 bases, with 10 bases between them. CDR1 and CDR2 from the germline V gene are MGHRA and YSYEKL. The CDR3 protein is CASSREMGTEAFF. The CDR3 region has the DNA TGCGCCAGCAGCCGCGAGATGGGCACTGAAGCTTTCTTT.

The chain is built from TRBV18 and TRBJ1-5; D is ambiguous. Trimming left V 2 bases short and J 1 base short, with 6 bases between. This CDR3 contains 14 residues. Germline lookup yields CDR1 KGHSH and CDR2 LQKENI. The CDR3 bases are TGTGCCAGCTCACCAGGCAGGAGCAATCAGCCCCAGCATTTT. It encodes CASSPGRSNQPQHF.

The CDR3, as DNA: TGTGCCAGCAGCCTGCATTTACCGGGACAGAACCTCCAAGAGACCCAGTACTTC. Translated, it gives CASSLHLPGQNLQETQYF. The chain joins TRBV3-1 (or the pseudogene TRBV3-2) to TRBJ2-5; 7 bases map to TRBD1. CDR3 length: 18 amino acids. J gave up 1 base and V 4 bases, and 15 bases lay outside the gene matches. CDR1 LGHDT and CDR2 YNNKEL come from the germline V gene (reference sequence).

The chain joins TRBV28 to TRBJ2-1; D possibly corresponds to TRBD1 (5 bases). The V end was cut by 5 bases, the J end by 5 bases, with 19 bases between. The CDR3 is 16 amino acids. Germline V CDR1 and CDR2: MDHEN, SYDVKM. As DNA, the CDR3 is TGTGCCAGCAGTGGGCGTCAAGGGGCACAGAACAATGAGCAGTTCTTC. It yields the protein CASSGRQGAQNNEQFF.

The chain has TRBV3-1 (or the pseudogene TRBV3-2) and TRBJ1-6; no clear D. V was clipped by 0 bases and J by 9 bases, with 12 bases between them. Germline values: CDR1 LGHDT, CDR2 YNNKEL (reference sequence). This CDR3 is 15 amino acids long. The DNA of the CDR3 is TGTGCCAGCAGCCAAGATCAAGTGGAGGGTTCACCCCTCCACTTT. This sequence encodes CASSQDQVEGSPLHF.

The rearrangement uses TRBV7-9 and TRBJ1-6; D is uncertain. CDR3 length: 15 amino acids. Germline V gene lookup returns CDR1 SEHNR and CDR2 FQNEAQ (reference sequence). Trimming pared 5 bases from V and 5 bases from J, leaving 13 bases between. CDR3 amino acids: CASSLRHGNNSPLHF. CDR3 sequence (DNA): TGTGCCAGCAGCCTACGACACGGGAATAATTCACCCCTCCACTTT.

The chain employs TRBV19 and TRBJ2-7, with 7 nucleotides matching TRBD2. Germline V gives CDR1 LNHDA, CDR2 SQIVND (reference sequence). This CDR3 comprises 14 residues. V was pared by 3 bases and J by 3 bases, with 5 bases of the junction left unmatched. The CDR3 DNA follows: TGTGCCAGTAGTATCGGACTAGTGAACTACGAGCAGTACTTC. It yields the protein CASSIGLVNYEQYF.

CDR3 DNA: TGTGCCAGCAGCTTTAGCGGGAGGGCCGGGGATGAGCAGTTCTTC. It specifies CASSFSGRAGDEQFF. The rearrangement uses TRBV5-4 and TRBJ2-1; 11 positions match TRBD2. Germline lookup yields CDR1 SGHNT and CDR2 YYREEE (reference sequence). J lost 8 bases, V lost 2 bases, and 6 bases had no gene match. CDR3 length: 15 residues.

V and J are TRBV28 and TRBJ1-2; D is undetermined. This CDR3 comprises 11 residues. Trimming shortened V by 6 bases and J by 4 bases, and 6 bases separated the two germline ends. Germline V lookup: CDR1 MDHEN, CDR2 SYDVKM. Written as DNA, the CDR3 is TGTGCCAGCAGGTTTAGCTATGGCTACACCTTC. Translating it yields CASRFSYGYTF.

This chain links TRBV24-1 with TRBJ2-5, with 8 positions matching TRBD2. There are 18 residues in the CDR3. Germline CDR1 and CDR2: KGHDR and SFDVKD. V lost 1 base and J lost 2; bases outside the gene matches: 11. The CDR3 protein is CATSDLGIAGGIQETQYF. CDR3 bases: TGTGCCACCAGTGATTTAGGTATCGCGGGGGGAATTCAAGAGACCCAGTACTTC.

The V and J genes are TRBV2 and TRBJ2-3; D uncertain. Trimming removed 2 bases at V and 5 bases at J, with 5 bases between. The CDR3 covers 12 residues. CDR1 SNHLY and CDR2 FYNNEI come from the germline V gene. For the CDR3, the DNA is TGTGCCAGCAGTGAAACGGAAGATACGCAGTATTTT. It yields the protein CASSETEDTQYF.

V gene TRBV5-1 combines with J gene TRBJ2-7; weak D call: TRBD2 (6 bases). In germline, CDR1 is SGHRS, CDR2 YFSETQ. The CDR3 runs to 13 residues. The germline V and J ends were trimmed by 4 bases and 3 bases, with 11 bases remaining between them. The CDR3 bases are TGCGCCAGCAGCCCTGGGACTTTCTACGAGCAGTACTTC. Amino acid sequence: CASSPGTFYEQYF. Full variable domain (rest looked up from reference TRBV5-1 and TRBJ2-7): KAGVTQTPRYLIKTRGQQVTLSCSPISGHRSVSWYQQTPGQGLQFLFEYFSETQRNKGNFPGRFSGRQFSNSRSEMNVSTLELGDSALYLCASSPGTFYEQYFGPGTRLTVT.

The V call is TRBV28, the J call TRBJ2-1; maybe TRBD1 (6 bases). V was trimmed by 10 bases and J by 9 bases, leaving 19 bases between them. The germline V gene has CDR1 MDHEN and CDR2 SYDVKM. The CDR3 totals 13 residues. CDR3 sequence (DNA): TGTGCCACAACCAGGGGAGTAATAGGTGAGCAGTTCTTC. Translation gives CATTRGVIGEQFF. Variable domain in full (rest from reference TRBV28 and TRBJ2-1): DVKVTQSSRYLVKRTGEKVFLECVQDMDHENMFWYRQDPGLGLRLIYFSYDVKMKEKGDIPEGYSVSREKKERFSLILESASTNQTSMYLCATTRGVIGEQFFGPGTRLTVL.